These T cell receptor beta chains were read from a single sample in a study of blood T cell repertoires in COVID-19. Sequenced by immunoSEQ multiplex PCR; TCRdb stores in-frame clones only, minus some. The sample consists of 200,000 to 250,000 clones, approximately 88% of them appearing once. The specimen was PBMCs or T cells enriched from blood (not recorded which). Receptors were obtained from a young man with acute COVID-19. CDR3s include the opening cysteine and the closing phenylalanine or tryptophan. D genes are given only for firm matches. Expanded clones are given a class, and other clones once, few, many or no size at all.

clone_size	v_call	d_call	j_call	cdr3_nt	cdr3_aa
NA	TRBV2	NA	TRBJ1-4	TGTGCCAGCAGTGTAACCCTCGGGCTGTTTTTT	CASSVTLGLFF
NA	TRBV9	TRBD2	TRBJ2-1	TGTGCCAGCAGCGTAGAGGGACTAGCGGGAGGCAATGAGCAGTTCTTC	CASSVEGLAGGNEQFF
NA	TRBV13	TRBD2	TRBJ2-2	TGTGCCAGCAGCCTGGGGACTAGCGGTACGACCGGGGAGCTGTTTTTT	CASSLGTSGTTGELFF
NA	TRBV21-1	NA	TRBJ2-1	TGTGCCAGCAGCGCCAGGACTAGCGGGATGGGCGATGAGCAGTTCTTC	CASSARTSGMGDEQFF
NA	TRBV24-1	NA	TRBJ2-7	TGTGCCAGATGGAGGTTCCACGAGCAGTACTTC	CARWRFHEQYF
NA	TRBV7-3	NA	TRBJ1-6	TGTGCCAGCAGCTTCGGGGTCACACCCCTCCACTTT	CASSFGVTPLHF
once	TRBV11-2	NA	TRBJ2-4	TGTGCCAGCAGCTTAGCCCTGGGGGTACAGGGTCAGTACTTC	CASSLALGVQGQYF
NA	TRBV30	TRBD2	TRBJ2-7	TGTGCCTGCACCGGGAGGGGCCTTCCCTACGAGCAGTACTTC	CACTGRGLPYEQYF
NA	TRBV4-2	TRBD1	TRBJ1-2	TGTGCCAGCAGCCAAACCACAGGGGTTTATGGCTACACCTTC	CASSQTTGVYGYTF
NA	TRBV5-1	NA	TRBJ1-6	TGCGCCAGCAGTTACCTTGACCGACAGCGCTCCTATAATTCACCCCTCCACTTT	CASSYLDRQRSYNSPLHF
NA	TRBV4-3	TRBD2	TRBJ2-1	TGCGCCAGCAGCCACGGGACTACCTCGTCCCCGGATGAGCAGTTCTTC	CASSHGTTSSPDEQFF
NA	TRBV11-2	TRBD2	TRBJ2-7	TGTGCCAGCAGCCCCGGGAGGTACCAGGGCCCCTACGAGCAGTACTTC	CASSPGRYQGPYEQYF
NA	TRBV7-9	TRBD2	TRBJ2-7	TGTGCCAGCAGCTTAGCGCCCAGCGGGACTTACGAGCAGTACTTC	CASSLAPSGTYEQYF
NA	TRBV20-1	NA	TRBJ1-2	TGCAGTGCTAGTATATACAGGACCTCTAACTATGGCTACACCTTC	CSASIYRTSNYGYTF
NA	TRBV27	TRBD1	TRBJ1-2	TGTGCCAGCAGTCTCTGGGGTGGACAGGGTGAGGGCTACACCTTC	CASSLWGGQGEGYTF
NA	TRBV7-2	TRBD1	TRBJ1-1	TGTGCCAGCAGCTCGCCGGACAGGATGAACACTGAAGCTTTCTTT	CASSSPDRMNTEAFF
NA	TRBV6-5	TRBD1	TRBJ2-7	TGTGCCAGCAGACCGGGGACAGGGGTCTACGAGCAGTACTTC	CASRPGTGVYEQYF
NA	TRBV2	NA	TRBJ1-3	TGTGCCAGCAGTGAACTCGGGGGTGGTGGAAACACCATATATTTT	CASSELGGGGNTIYF
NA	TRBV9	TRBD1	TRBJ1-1	TGTGCCAGCAGCGTAGGAAGGGGGCGCCGAGAGGAGAACACTGAAGCTTTCTTT	CASSVGRGRREENTEAFF
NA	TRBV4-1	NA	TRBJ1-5	TGCGCCAGCAGCCAGGACTTTAATAGCAATCAGCCCCAGCATTTT	CASSQDFNSNQPQHF
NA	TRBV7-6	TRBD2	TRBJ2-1	TGTGCCAGCAGCTTAGTGACTAGCGGTTACAATGAGCAGTTCTTC	CASSLVTSGYNEQFF